This T cell receptor (beta chain) was sequenced for a study of blood T cell repertoires in COVID-19. Study in general: COVID-19 samples from acute and convalescent phases originated in the United States, Italy and Spain. PBMCs, B-cell-depleted T cells, or T cells were the source of the cDNA or gDNA that made up the material.

Source study methods: It was from reference gene primer amplification that nucleated cell counts were estimated. Profiling relied on immunoSEQ multiplex PCR, and the TCRdb table lists in-frame clones only, not all of them. V and J calls and clone size come straight from that table; D and trimming were deduced from the DNA. This sample has roughly 180,000 clones, with more than 65% found just once. Two negative PCRs, clearance, or symptom resolution were required of recovered Cohort 3 donors. The V end was cut by 3 bases, the J end by 2 bases, with 7 bases between. The CDR3 is 13 residues long. The germline CDR1 and CDR2 sequences are SGHTA and FQGNSA.

The rearrangement uses TRBV7-2 and TRBJ2-5; possibly TRBD1 for D (5 bases). Sample: PBMCs or T cells enriched from blood (not recorded which). The sequence was collected from a man aged 45-65 years who had recovered from COVID-19. This chain's CDR3 is CASSFDRQETQYF. Here the CDR3 DNA reads TGTGCCAGCAGCTTCGACAGACAAGAGACCCAGTACTTC.